This TCR beta chain was obtained from a study of T cell repertoires in urothelial bladder cancer. Study-level information: Of some 11 resected lesions, three were cT2 or greater. Study results and limitations: Carcinoma specimens had median approximately 1.9% tumor infiltrating lymphocytes, benign 12%.

Worth noting for this clone: Its antigen remains unidentified.

The V end was cut by 2 bases, the J end by 6 bases, with 11 bases between. The CDR3 runs 13 residues. Looked up from germline, CDR1 is MGHRA and CDR2 is YSYEKL. The data were produced by immunoSEQ multiplex PCR, yet TCRdb's version contains in-frame clones alone and is incomplete. The sample has roughly 8,800 clones, roughly 58% seen once. Sequencing was done on a sample of tumor-infiltrating cells from bladder cancer. The sequence was obtained from a human donor with urothelial carcinoma. This rearrangement joins TRBV4-1 to TRBJ2-7; D gene unclear. Here the CDR3 DNA reads TGCGCCAGCAGCCAACGTGAAATGATCGAGCAGTACTTC. It is translated as CASSQREMIEQYF.